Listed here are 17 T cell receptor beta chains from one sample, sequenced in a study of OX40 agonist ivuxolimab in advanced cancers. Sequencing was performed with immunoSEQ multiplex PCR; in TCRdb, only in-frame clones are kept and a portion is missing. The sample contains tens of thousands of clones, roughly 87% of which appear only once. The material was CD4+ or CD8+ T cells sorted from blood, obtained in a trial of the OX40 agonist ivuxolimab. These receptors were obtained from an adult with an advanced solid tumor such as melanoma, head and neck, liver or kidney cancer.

The CDR3 DNA follows: TGTGCCAGTTCGAAGGGGAGCTTCTCCTACGAGCAGTACTTC. Translation: CASSKGSFSYEQYF. This chain connects TRBV7-9 to TRBJ2-7; D possibly matches TRBD1 or TRBD2 (5 bases each). This CDR3 spans 14 amino acids. Germline CDR1 SEHNR, CDR2 FQNEAQ (reference sequence). The ends were cut back, 9 bases at V and 0 bases at J, with 15 bases in the middle.

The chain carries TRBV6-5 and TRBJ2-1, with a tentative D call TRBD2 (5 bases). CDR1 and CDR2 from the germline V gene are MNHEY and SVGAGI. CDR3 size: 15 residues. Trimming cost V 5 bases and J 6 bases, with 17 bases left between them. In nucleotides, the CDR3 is TGTGCCAGCAGTATGTCCGGGATAGCCTCCAATGAGCAGTTCTTC. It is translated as CASSMSGIASNEQFF.

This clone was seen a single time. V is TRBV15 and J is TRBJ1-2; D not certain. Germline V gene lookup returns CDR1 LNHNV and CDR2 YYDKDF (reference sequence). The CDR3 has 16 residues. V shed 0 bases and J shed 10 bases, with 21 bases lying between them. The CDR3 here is CATSRDHWQQSRIYTF. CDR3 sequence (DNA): TGTGCCACCAGCAGAGATCATTGGCAGCAATCGAGGATCTACACCTTC.

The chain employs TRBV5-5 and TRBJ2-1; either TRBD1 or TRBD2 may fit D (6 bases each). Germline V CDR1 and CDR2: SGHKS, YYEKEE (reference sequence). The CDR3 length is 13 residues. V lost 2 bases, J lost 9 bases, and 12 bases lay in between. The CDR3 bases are TGTGCCAGCAGCTTCCTACAGGGAGGTGAGCAGTTCTTC. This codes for CASSFLQGGEQFF.

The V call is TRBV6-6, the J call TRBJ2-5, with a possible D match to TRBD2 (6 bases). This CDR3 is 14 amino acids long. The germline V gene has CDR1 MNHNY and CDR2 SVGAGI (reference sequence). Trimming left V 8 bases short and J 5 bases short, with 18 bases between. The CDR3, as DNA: TGTGCCAGCCGAACCCCCGGGGGTGGGGAGACCCAGTACTTC. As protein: CASRTPGGGETQYF.

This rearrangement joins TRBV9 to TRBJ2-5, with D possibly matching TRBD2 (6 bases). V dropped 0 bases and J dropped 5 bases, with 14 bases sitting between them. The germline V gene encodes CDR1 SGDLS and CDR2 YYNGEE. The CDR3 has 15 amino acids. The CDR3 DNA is TGTGCCAGCAGCGTAGAAGTGGGCAGCGGGGAGACCCAGTACTTC. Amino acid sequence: CASSVEVGSGETQYF.

In nucleotides, the CDR3 is TGCGCCAGCAGCCTAAACTCCTACAATGAGCAGTTCTTC. Amino acid sequence: CASSLNSYNEQFF. The chain couples TRBV5-1 to TRBJ2-1; no reliable D call. This CDR3 is built from 13 residues. The germline gives CDR1 SGHRS, CDR2 YFSETQ. V was trimmed by 4 bases and J by 0 bases, leaving 5 bases between them. The variable domain in full, completed from reference TRBV5-1 and TRBJ2-1, reads KAGVTQTPRYLIKTRGQQVTLSCSPISGHRSVSWYQQTPGQGLQFLFEYFSETQRNKGNFPGRFSGRQFSNSRSEMNVSTLELGDSALYLCASSLNSYNEQFFGPGTRLTVL.

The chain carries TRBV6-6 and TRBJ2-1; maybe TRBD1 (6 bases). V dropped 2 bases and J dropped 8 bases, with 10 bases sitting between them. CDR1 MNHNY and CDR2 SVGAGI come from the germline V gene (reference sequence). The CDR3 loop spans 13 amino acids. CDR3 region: CASSYGTIDEQFF. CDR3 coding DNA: TGTGCCAGCAGTTACGGGACAATCGATGAGCAGTTCTTC.

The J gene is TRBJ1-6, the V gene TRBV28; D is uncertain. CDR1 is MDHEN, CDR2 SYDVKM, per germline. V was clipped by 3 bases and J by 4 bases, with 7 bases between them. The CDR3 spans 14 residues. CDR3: CASSLPDYNSPLHF. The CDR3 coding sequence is TGTGCCAGCAGTTTGCCGGATTATAATTCACCCCTCCACTTT.

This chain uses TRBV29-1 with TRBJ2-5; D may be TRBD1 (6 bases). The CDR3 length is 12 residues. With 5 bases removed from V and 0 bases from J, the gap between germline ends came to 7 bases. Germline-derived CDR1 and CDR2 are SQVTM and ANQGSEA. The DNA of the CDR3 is TGCAGCGTTAGGGGGTACCAAGAGACCCAGTACTTC. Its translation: CSVRGYQETQYF.

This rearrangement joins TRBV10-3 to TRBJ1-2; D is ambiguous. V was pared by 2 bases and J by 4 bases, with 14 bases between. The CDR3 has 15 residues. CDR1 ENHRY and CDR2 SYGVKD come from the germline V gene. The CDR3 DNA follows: TGTGCCATCAGTGAGCGGGCTCCTAAATTCTATGGCTACACCTTC. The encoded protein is CAISERAPKFYGYTF.

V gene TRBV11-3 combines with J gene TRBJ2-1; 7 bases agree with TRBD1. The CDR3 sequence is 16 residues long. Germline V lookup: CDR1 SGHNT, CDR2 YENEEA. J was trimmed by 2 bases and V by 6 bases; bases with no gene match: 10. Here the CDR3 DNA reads TGTGCCAGCAGGAAAGAGGGGGCCCCTACCTACAATGAGCAGTTCTTC. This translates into CASRKEGAPTYNEQFF.

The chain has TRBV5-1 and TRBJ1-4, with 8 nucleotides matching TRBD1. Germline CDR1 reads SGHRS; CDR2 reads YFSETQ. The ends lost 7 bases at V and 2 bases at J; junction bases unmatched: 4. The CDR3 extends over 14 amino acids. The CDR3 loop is CASFRQGTNEKLFF. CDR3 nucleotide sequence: TGCGCCAGCTTCAGACAGGGGACTAATGAAAAACTGTTTTTT.

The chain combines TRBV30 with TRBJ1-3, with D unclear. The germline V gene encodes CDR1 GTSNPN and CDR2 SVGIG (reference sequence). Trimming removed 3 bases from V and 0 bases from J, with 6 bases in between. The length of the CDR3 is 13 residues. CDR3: CAWRSSSGNTIYF. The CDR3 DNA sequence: TGTGCCTGGAGGTCGAGCTCTGGAAACACCATATATTTT.

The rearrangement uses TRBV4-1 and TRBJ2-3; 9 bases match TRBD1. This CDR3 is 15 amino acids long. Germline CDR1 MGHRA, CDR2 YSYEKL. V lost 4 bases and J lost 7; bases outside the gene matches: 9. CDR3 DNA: TGCGCCAGCAGCCCTTTGGGACAGGGCACCCATACGCAGTATTTT. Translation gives CASSPLGQGTHTQYF.

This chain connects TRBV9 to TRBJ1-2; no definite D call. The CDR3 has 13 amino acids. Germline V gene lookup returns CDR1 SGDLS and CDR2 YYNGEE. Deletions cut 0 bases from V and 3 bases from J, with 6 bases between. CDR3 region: CASSVEQDYGYTF. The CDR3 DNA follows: TGTGCCAGCAGCGTAGAACAAGACTATGGCTACACCTTC.

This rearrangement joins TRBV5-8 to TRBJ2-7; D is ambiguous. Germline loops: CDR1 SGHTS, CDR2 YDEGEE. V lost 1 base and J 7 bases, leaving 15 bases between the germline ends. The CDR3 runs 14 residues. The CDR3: CASSLYHGVGEQYF. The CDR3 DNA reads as TGTGCCAGCAGCTTGTATCATGGGGTAGGGGAGCAGTACTTC.